This T cell receptor beta chain was identified during a study of T cells after yellow fever vaccination. Whole-study context: Fractions of low cell number were prepared using SMART-Seq v4 Ultra Low Input.

The CDR3 is 16 residues long. Germline V gene lookup returns CDR1 SGHDT and CDR2 YYEEEE. J was trimmed by 4 bases and V by 4 bases; bases with no gene match: 10. UMIs and a universal primer site were added when TCR cDNA was made by 5'RACE template switching. One entry per CDR3 protein results from TCRdb running MiXCR on the 5' RACE reads. The sample has 300,000 to 350,000 distinct CDR3 sequences, roughly 8.4% seen once. The J gene is TRBJ2-2, the V gene TRBV5-6, with 7 bases that match TRBD2. This TCR came from a man aged 18 to 35 who received the YFV17D yellow fever vaccine. The source was PBMCs, collected about 41 days after the first yellow fever vaccination. Here the CDR3 DNA reads TGTGCCAGCAGCCCGCCCGGGAGGTCAGGCACCGGGGAGCTGTTTTTT. Translation gives CASSPPGRSGTGELFF.